The 29 T cell receptor beta chains reported below all come from one sample, sequenced in a study of T-cell memory formation after mild COVID-19. TCRdb processed the 5' RACE reads anew with MiXCR; each CDR3 protein has one entry. Here the sample spans under 450,000 distinct CDR3 sequences, 20% being singletons. The source material was PBMCs or a T cell subset sorted from them (not recorded which). These TCRs come from a man between 18 and 29 years old who had mild COVID-19 (a few samples of this study predate the infection). Cell type and time point are not known.

The J gene is TRBJ2-7, the V gene TRBV2, with D perhaps being TRBD1 or TRBD2 (5 bases each). The CDR3 has 15 amino acids. The germline gives CDR1 SNHLY, CDR2 FYNNEI. The V end was cut by 6 bases, the J end by 0 bases, with 15 bases between. The CDR3 loop is CASSDPGTASYEQYF. CDR3 in DNA: TGTGCCAGCAGCGACCCCGGGACGGCCTCCTACGAGCAGTACTTC.

The chain combines TRBV12-3 or TRBV12-4 with TRBJ2-1; 10 nucleotides line up with TRBD1. The trim removed 8 bases at V and 10 bases at J, leaving 11 bases unmatched. This CDR3 contains 14 residues. The CDR3 nucleotides are TGTGCCAGCCGGCTCGGGACAGGGGTTTGGGAGCAGTTCTTC. Protein product: CASRLGTGVWEQFF.

This clonotype was detected ten times or more. J is TRBJ2-7 and V is TRBV21-1; the DNA was not compared with TRBD1, the D call given in the table. TRBV21-1 is tagged as a pseudogene. The CDR3 consists of 12 residues. CDR3 sequence: CASSKTGNEQYV. CDR3 nucleotides: TGTGCCAGCAGCAAGACAGGGAACGAGCAGTACGTC.

The CDR3 sequence: CASSEGGILTDTQYF. The CDR3 bases are TGCGCCAGCAGCGAAGGGGGGATTTTGACAGATACGCAGTATTTT. The chain joins TRBV4-1 to TRBJ2-3; D is possibly TRBD1 or TRBD2 (6 bases each). This CDR3 contains 15 residues. Trimming removed 5 bases from V and 3 bases from J, with 15 bases in between. From germline, CDR1 is MGHRA and CDR2 YSYEKL.

V usage is TRBV12-3 or TRBV12-4 and J usage is TRBJ1-2; D remains ambiguous. Trimming took 3 bases from V and 0 from J, leaving 11 bases between them. CDR3 length: 15 residues. As DNA, the CDR3 is TGTGCCAGCAGTTTCGGCAGACGGACTAACTATGGCTACACCTTC. It translates to CASSFGRRTNYGYTF.

This clonotype was detected many times. J is TRBJ2-2 and V is TRBV20-1, with D possibly being TRBD1 or TRBD2 (5 bases each). CDR3 length: 14 residues. CDR1 is DFQATT, CDR2 SNEGSKA, per germline (reference sequence). V lost 6 bases, J lost 1 base, and 12 bases lay in between. The CDR3 region has the DNA TGCAGTGCAACCGGGACGAGGAACACCGGGGAGCTGTTTTTT. Translating it yields CSATGTRNTGELFF.

This clonotype showed up just a few times. The gene calls are TRBV29-1 and TRBJ2-7; 7 bases are a match to TRBD1. This CDR3 has 13 residues. Trimming took 6 bases from V and 5 from J; bases not matched to a gene: 10. Per germline, CDR1 SQVTM and CDR2 ANQGSEA. The CDR3 nucleotides read TGCAGCGTGTCGACAGGGAAGTCACACGAGCAGTACTTC. Amino acid sequence: CSVSTGKSHEQYF.

There are a few counts of this clonotype. The chain links TRBV12-3 or TRBV12-4 to TRBJ2-7, with 8 positions matching TRBD2. The CDR3 length is 17 residues. With V trimmed by 6 bases and J by 1 base, 14 bases remained unmatched. DNA for the CDR3: TGTGCCAGCAGCCACCCGGGGACGGGGGGGGAATCCTACGAGCAGTACTTC. Encoded protein: CASSHPGTGGESYEQYF.

V and J are TRBV4-1 and TRBJ2-1; D call uncertain. The germline CDR1 and CDR2 sequences are MGHRA and YSYEKL. V lost 3 bases to trimming and J lost 4 bases, with 10 bases between them. The CDR3 sequence is 14 residues long. DNA of the CDR3: TGCGCCAGCAGCCAGGTCTCGGAATACAATGAGCAGTTCTTC. It encodes CASSQVSEYNEQFF.

The chain uses TRBV7-2 and TRBJ2-5; either TRBD1 or TRBD2 may supply D (6 bases each). Looked up from germline, CDR1 is SGHTA and CDR2 is FQGNSA. There are 16 residues in the CDR3. Trimming shortened V by 1 base and J by 5 bases, and 17 bases separated the two germline ends. The CDR3, as DNA: TGTGCCAGCAGCTTAGTGGGCGGGGACATGAGGGAGACCCAGTACTTC. Amino acid sequence: CASSLVGGDMRETQYF.

This clonotype was seen ten or more times. The chain combines TRBV7-3 with TRBJ2-3, with a weak D call TRBD2 (6 bases). CDR1 and CDR2 (germline): SGHTA, FQGTGA. V was shortened by 2 bases and J by 0 bases, with 15 bases between the two germline ends. The CDR3 has 17 residues. The CDR3 DNA follows: TGTGCCAGCAGCTTATATCCTCTCCGGGGGAGCACAGATACGCAGTATTTT. As protein: CASSLYPLRGSTDTQYF.

V gene TRBV21-1 combines with J gene TRBJ2-7; the D segment call TRBD1 is taken from the table without a DNA check. TRBV21-1 is shown as a pseudogene. The CDR3 contains 13 residues. The CDR3 nucleotides are TGTGCCAGTTTAAGGCGGGGGGCGGAAGAGCAGTACGTC. Its protein is CASLRRGAEEQYV.

This clonotype has more than one count but fewer than ten. The chain is built from TRBV10-3 and TRBJ1-1; no definite D call. The germline gives CDR1 ENHRY, CDR2 SYGVKD. The CDR3 totals 14 residues. Trimming took 3 bases from V and 1 from J, leaving 9 bases between them. In nucleotides, the CDR3 is TGTGCCATCAGTGAAAGGGAGGGGAACACTGAAGCTTTCTTT. This gives the protein CAISEREGNTEAFF.

CDR3: CASSHGTVDEQYF. The CDR3, as DNA: TGTGCCAGCAGCCACGGGACAGTGGACGAGCAGTACTTC. The rearrangement uses TRBV6-5 and TRBJ2-7; 7 bases align to TRBD1. The CDR3 has 13 amino acids. Germline assignment: CDR1 MNHEY and CDR2 SVGAGI. Germline trimming cut 6 bases from V and 5 bases from J; bases unmatched to any gene: 7.

This chain links TRBV5-6 with TRBJ1-5; D uncertain. Germline CDR1 reads SGHDT; CDR2 reads YYEEEE. With 5 bases removed from V and 0 bases from J, the gap between germline ends came to 9 bases. This CDR3 is built from 14 residues. The CDR3 is CASRPQYSNQPQHF. In nucleotides, the CDR3 is TGTGCCAGCAGACCACAGTATAGCAATCAGCCCCAGCATTTT.

This clonotype was observed a handful of times. The gene calls are TRBV5-1 and TRBJ1-3; D might be TRBD1 (5 bases). Per germline, CDR1 SGHRS and CDR2 YFSETQ. V dropped 1 base and J dropped 0 bases, with 8 bases sitting between them. The CDR3 runs to 15 residues. The CDR3 region is CASSLKGLSGNTIYF. As DNA, the CDR3 is TGCGCCAGCAGCTTGAAGGGGCTCTCTGGAAACACCATATATTTT.

V and J are TRBV7-2 and TRBJ1-6; D may be TRBD1 (5 bases). Per the germline V gene, CDR1 is SGHTA and CDR2 is FQGNSA. This CDR3 has 17 residues. The V gene lost 2 bases and the J gene lost 0 bases, with 11 bases spanning the gap. CDR3 in amino acids: CASSLRARGSYNSPLHF. CDR3 nucleotides: TGTGCCAGCAGCTTAAGGGCTAGGGGCTCCTATAATTCACCCCTCCACTTT.

This clonotype was observed a handful of times. The chain combines TRBV4-2 with TRBJ2-7, with a weak D call TRBD1 (6 bases). This CDR3 has 15 amino acids. The V end was cut by 2 bases, the J end by 1 base, with 12 bases between. Germline CDR1 and CDR2: LGHNA and YNFKEQ. The CDR3 loop is CASSQWAGESYEQYF. The CDR3 DNA is TGTGCCAGCAGCCAATGGGCAGGGGAATCCTACGAGCAGTACTTC.

V is TRBV12-3 or TRBV12-4 and J is TRBJ1-2, with no clear D. Trimming removed 3 bases from V and 5 bases from J, with 7 bases in between. This CDR3 contains 12 residues. CDR3 bases: TGTGCCAGCAGTTTGGAGAAGTATGGCTACACCTTC. As protein: CASSLEKYGYTF.

V usage is TRBV19 and J usage is TRBJ2-4; D could derive from TRBD1 or TRBD2 (5 bases each). Germline-derived CDR1 and CDR2 are LNHDA and SQIVND (reference sequence). Trimming removed 5 bases from V and 8 bases from J, with 13 bases in between. CDR3 length: 13 amino acids. CDR3 sequence reads: CASSPYGTDIQYF. The CDR3 bases are TGTGCCAGTAGTCCATACGGGACGGACATTCAGTACTTC. Full variable domain (outside the CDR3, taken from reference TRBV19 and TRBJ2-4): DGGITQSPKYLFRKEGQNVTLSCEQNLNHDAMYWYRQDPGQGLRLIYYSQIVNDFQKGDIAEGYSVSREKKESFPLTVTSAQKNPTAFYLCASSPYGTDIQYFGAGTRLSVL.

This chain uses TRBV7-3 with TRBJ2-3; TRBD2 matches 8 bases. CDR1 SGHTA and CDR2 FQGTGA come from the germline V gene. The length of the CDR3 is 19 residues. V was pared by 1 base and J by 0 bases, with 12 bases of the junction left unmatched. CDR3 residues: CASSLSGAGAHISTDTQYF. The CDR3 DNA reads as TGTGCCAGCAGCTTAAGCGGAGCGGGGGCCCACATTAGCACAGATACGCAGTATTTT.

The V gene is TRBV27, the J gene TRBJ2-3; D call uncertain. V was shortened by 2 bases and J by 6 bases, with 9 bases between the two germline ends. This CDR3 is 13 amino acids long. Germline V gene lookup returns CDR1 MNHEY and CDR2 SMNVEV (reference sequence). The CDR3 is CASSLAVFDTQYF. The CDR3 coding sequence is TGTGCCAGCAGTTTAGCGGTTTTCGATACGCAGTATTTT.

There are a few counts of this clonotype. The chain is built from TRBV7-6 and TRBJ2-1; 9 bases align to TRBD1. The CDR3 runs 17 residues. Germline CDR1 reads SGHVS; CDR2 reads FNYEAQ. With 1 base clipped from V and 2 bases from J, the junction kept 6 bases outside the gene matches. The CDR3 nucleotides are TGTGCCAGCAGCTTAGGGACGGGACAGGGAACCTACAATGAGCAGTTCTTC. Protein: CASSLGTGQGTYNEQFF.

CDR3 sequence: CASSSQVGTEAFF. In DNA, the CDR3 is TGTGCCAGCAGCTCGCAAGTTGGCACTGAAGCTTTCTTT. The chain has TRBV11-3 and TRBJ1-1; D uncertain. The CDR3 extends over 13 amino acids. The germline V and J ends were trimmed by 4 bases and 4 bases, with 10 bases remaining between them. Germline loops: CDR1 SGHNT, CDR2 YENEEA.

This clonotype was counted a few times. J is TRBJ2-2 and V is TRBV5-6, with a tentative D call TRBD1 (5 bases). Germline assignment: CDR1 SGHDT and CDR2 YYEEEE. This CDR3 has 15 residues. Deletions cut 4 bases from V and 3 bases from J, with 13 bases between. The CDR3, as DNA: TGTGCCAGCAGCCAAGTGGGCAGGGACACCGGGGAGCTGTTTTTT. This encodes CASSQVGRDTGELFF.

This clonotype has more than one count but fewer than ten. The chain employs TRBV7-9 and TRBJ2-3, with 9 bases that match TRBD1. CDR1 and CDR2 (germline): SEHNR, FQNEAQ (reference sequence). V lost 2 bases, J lost 6 bases, and 6 bases stayed unmatched. The CDR3 is 15 amino acids. The DNA of the CDR3 is TGTGCCAGCAGCTTAATGGGGACAGGGAAGGATACGCAGTATTTT. It is translated as CASSLMGTGKDTQYF.

The rearrangement links TRBV7-2 to TRBJ2-5, with TRBD2 matching over 9 bases. In germline, CDR1 is SGHTA, CDR2 FQGNSA. This CDR3 region has 15 residues. Trimming at V came to 5 bases and at J to 3 bases, leaving 7 bases not matched to a gene. CDR3 residues: CASSPPAGGKETQYF. In DNA form, the CDR3 reads TGTGCCAGCAGCCCCCCTGCGGGGGGGAAAGAGACCCAGTACTTC.

This clonotype was observed a handful of times. V usage is TRBV4-3 and J usage is TRBJ2-7; 9 bases agree with TRBD2. The ends lost 1 base at V and 9 bases at J; junction bases unmatched: 13. Germline CDR1 LGHNA, CDR2 YSLEER. There are 16 residues in the CDR3. CDR3 sequence: CASSQAGETSGRVQYF. The CDR3 coding sequence is TGCGCCAGCAGCCAAGCTGGGGAGACTAGCGGAAGGGTGCAGTACTTC.

The sample holds a few counts of this clonotype. The rearrangement joins TRBV5-1 to TRBJ2-7; TRBD2 might be the D (6 bases). Trimming took 0 bases from V and 5 from J, leaving 18 bases between them. There are 16 residues in the CDR3. CDR1 and CDR2 from the germline V gene are SGHRS and YFSETQ. This chain's CDR3 is CASSLAGGLTADEQYF. The CDR3 DNA sequence: TGCGCCAGCAGCTTGGCCGGGGGTTTAACAGCGGACGAGCAGTACTTC.